This TCR beta chain was found in a study of graft-versus-host responses after intestinal transplantation. Turning to the study itself: Among the recipients, all got anti-thymocyte globulin induction and then tacrolimus and steroids for approximately 3 years.

The CDR3 loop spans 15 amino acids. Germline V gene sequence: CDR1 SGHTS, CDR2 YDEGEE. Trimming took off 0 bases at V and 2 bases at J, with 12 bases between the two ends. The study, taken as a whole, reports: High graft-versus-host to host-versus-graft clonal ratios were seen in allografts of patients with graft-donor T cell macrochimerism. After transplant, early declines in HvG clones were associated with peak levels of circulating GvH clones. Recipient-marrow GvH clones were detected, some having first appeared in ileum or blood.

This clone was seen just once. As yet, its antigen is unknown. Sequenced by immunoSEQ multiplex PCR; TCRdb stores in-frame clones only, minus some. The repertoire holds 20,000 to 30,000 clones, with 75% to 90% as singletons. The V gene is TRBV5-8, the J gene TRBJ2-7; D is unresolved. This material consisted of PBMCs, taken roughly 29 days after intestinal transplant. This TCR was recovered from a human patient who received an intestinal transplant, so some T cells may come from the graft donor. CDR3 sequence (DNA): TGTGCCAGCAGCTTGGGGGCTTCCCCGGCCTACGAGCAGTACTTC. This sequence encodes CASSLGASPAYEQYF.